These 2 T cell receptor beta chains originate from one sample sequenced in a study of blood T cell repertoires in COVID-19. Libraries were prepared by immunoSEQ multiplex PCR; TCRdb keeps only in-frame clonotypes and omits some of them. The sample lists under 200,000 clones, approximately 86% occurring once. The material sequenced was peripheral blood. These TCRs come from a man in his fifties or sixties with COVID-19, enrolled during active disease.

The chain links TRBV18 to TRBJ2-7, with D possibly matching TRBD2 (6 bases). Per the germline V gene, CDR1 is KGHSH and CDR2 is LQKENI. The ends were cut back, 4 bases at V and 5 bases at J, with 18 bases in the middle. The CDR3 covers 15 residues. CDR3 region: CASSQTPPPGDEQYF. In nucleotides, the CDR3 is TGTGCCAGCTCACAAACCCCCCCTCCGGGGGACGAGCAGTACTTC. Full variable domain (missing parts from reference TRBV18 and TRBJ2-7): NAGVMQNPRHLVRRRGQEARLRCSPMKGHSHVYWYRQLPEEGLKFMVYLQKENIIDESGMPKERFSAEFPKEGPSILRIQQVVRGDSAAYFCASSQTPPPGDEQYFGPGTRLTVT.

The genes are TRBV27 and TRBJ2-5; 7 nucleotides match TRBD1. The germline V gene has CDR1 MNHEY and CDR2 SMNVEV (reference sequence). This CDR3 spans 14 amino acids. The V segment lost 6 bases and the J segment 1 base; nucleotides outside the gene matches: 5. The CDR3 DNA reads TGTGCCAGCAGCCCAAGACAGGGCCAAGAGACCCAGTACTTC. Translated: CASSPRQGQETQYF.